The present entry profiles one T cell receptor beta chain with its context. As yet, its antigen is unknown. The data are from a study of T cell responses to AZD1222 COVID-19 vaccine. Study-wide points: Nearly half of unique spike-specific TCRs reportedly avoided B.1.351 and B.1.1.7 mutated regions.

Looked up from germline, CDR1 is KGHSH and CDR2 is LQKENI. V dropped 3 bases and J dropped 5; count of bases not matched to a gene: 8. CDR3 size: 16 residues. Measured with immunoSEQ multiplex PCR; TCRdb has only the in-frame clones, and not every one. The sample carries over 120,000 clones, 88% recorded once. The rearrangement links TRBV18 to TRBJ2-7; TRBD2 aligns across 12 bases. This TCR came from an adult who received the MenACWY meningococcal vaccine as a control. The specimen comprised peripheral blood, sampled 28 days after the second dose of the MenACWY control vaccine. CDR3 sequence: CASSPLAGGPKDEQYF. As DNA, the CDR3 is TGTGCCAGCTCACCCCTAGCGGGGGGGCCTAAAGACGAGCAGTACTTC. Together with reference TRBV18 and TRBJ2-7, the CDR3 gives the full variable domain: NAGVMQNPRHLVRRRGQEARLRCSPMKGHSHVYWYRQLPEEGLKFMVYLQKENIIDESGMPKERFSAEFPKEGPSILRIQQVVRGDSAAYFCASSPLAGGPKDEQYFGPGTRLTVT.